The clone carrying this T cell receptor beta chain is labeled as medium-sized (0.01 to 0.1%). Its specificity is unknown. Read data end 3 residues before the CDR3 end; the end is taken from the germline J gene. Distinct nucleotide sequences in the sample also encode this CDR3. CDR3 size: 16 residues. Germline V gives CDR1 MNHEY, CDR2 SVGEGT. The ends lost 0 bases at V and 4 bases at J; junction bases unmatched: 2. Only in-frame clones appear in the TCRdb table, and some are missing; sequencing was by immunoSEQ multiplex PCR. The sample gives 15,000 to 20,000 clones, none seen only once, and the top ten clones hold about 14%. These data originate in a study of T cell clonality in common variable immunodeficiency. Study results and caveats: Common variable immunodeficiency TCR beta sequences reportedly had fewer deletions and N-nucleotide insertions.

The source material was peripheral blood mononuclear cells. This chain links TRBV6-2 or TRBV6-3 with TRBJ2-3, with 12 bases lining up with TRBD2. This clonotype was obtained from a human donor with common variable immunodeficiency. The DNA read from the CDR3 is TGTGCCAGCAGTTACTCCCTAGCGGGGGGGGCAGATACG. Residues: CASSYSLAGGADT. From start to end, the CDR3 is CASSYSLAGGADTQYF.